The 30 T cell receptor beta chains listed next were all sequenced from one sample in a study of blood T cell repertoires in COVID-19. Only in-frame clones appear in the TCRdb table, and some are missing; sequencing was by immunoSEQ multiplex PCR. The repertoire holds some 300,000 clones, with approximately 90% as singletons. Specimen: peripheral blood. The receptors derive from a man aged 18 to 29 with active or convalescent COVID-19.

The chain employs TRBV4-1 and TRBJ1-1, with TRBD1 identical over 10 bases. V shed 1 base, J shed 10 bases, and the junction held 6 bases outside the gene matches. CDR1 is MGHRA, CDR2 YSYEKL, per germline. CDR3 length equals 14 residues. Here the CDR3 reads CASSQVRDRGPAFF. CDR3 sequence (DNA): TGCGCCAGCAGCCAAGTCCGGGACAGGGGTCCAGCTTTCTTT.

The chain carries TRBV15 and TRBJ2-5; 9 bases are a match to TRBD2. From germline, CDR1 is LNHNV and CDR2 YYDKDF (reference sequence). The CDR3 extends over 15 amino acids. V lost 0 bases and J lost 5; bases outside the gene matches: 4. CDR3 amino acids: CATSRDLAGKETQYF. The CDR3, as DNA: TGTGCCACCAGCAGAGACCTAGCGGGGAAGGAGACCCAGTACTTC.

V usage is TRBV3-1 (or the pseudogene TRBV3-2) and J usage is TRBJ1-2; D gene uncertain. Germline values: CDR1 LGHDT, CDR2 YNNKEL (reference sequence). The CDR3 sequence is 14 residues long. Deletions cut 6 bases from V and 1 base from J, with 12 bases between. The CDR3 reads CASRLSMDNYGYTF. The CDR3 nucleotides are TGTGCCAGCAGACTATCGATGGATAACTATGGCTACACCTTC.

This rearrangement joins TRBV6-1 to TRBJ2-5, with 8 bases aligning to TRBD1. CDR3 length: 16 amino acids. Germline V gene lookup returns CDR1 MNHNS and CDR2 SASEGT. Losses at the gene ends were 6 bases for V and 6 bases for J; bases not matched to a gene: 15. The CDR3 bases are TGTGCCAGCAGGGAATCACAGGGGGACCAGAGGAAGACCCAGTACTTC. It yields the protein CASRESQGDQRKTQYF.

This chain's CDR3 is CASSQSGLWTSGTDTQYF. DNA of the CDR3: TGTGCCAGCAGCCAAAGTGGATTGTGGACTAGCGGCACAGATACGCAGTATTTT. The rearrangement joins TRBV14 to TRBJ2-3; 9 bases map to TRBD2. The CDR3 spans 18 residues. V was pared by 2 bases and J by 1 base, with 10 bases of the junction left unmatched. Germline values: CDR1 SGHDN, CDR2 FVKESK. The whole variable domain, remainder taken from reference TRBV14 and TRBJ2-3, is EAGVTQFPSHSVIEKGQTVTLRCDPISGHDNLYWYRRVMGKEIKFLLHFVKESKQDESGMPNNRFLAERTGGTYSTLKVQPAELEDSGVYFCASSQSGLWTSGTDTQYFGPGTRLTVL.

The J gene is TRBJ2-5, the V gene TRBV7-2, with 15 bases that match TRBD2. This CDR3 is built from 19 residues. V trimming: 0 bases; J trimming: 2 bases; junction bases outside the gene matches: 7. CDR1 is SGHTA and CDR2 is FQGNSA in the germline V gene. In DNA form, the CDR3 reads TGTGCCAGCAGCTTAGCACCGGGACTAGCGGGGGGTATTCAAGAGACCCAGTACTTC. Its translation is CASSLAPGLAGGIQETQYF.

The sample holds many counts of this clone. This chain uses TRBV11-2 with TRBJ1-2; 9 nucleotides align to TRBD1. This CDR3 has 13 residues. CDR1 and CDR2 from the germline V gene are SGHAT and FQNNGV. Trimming at V came to 3 bases and at J to 9 bases, leaving 5 bases not matched to a gene. CDR3 residues: CASSLGTGFSYTF. DNA of the CDR3: TGTGCCAGCAGCTTGGGGACAGGGTTTAGCTACACCTTC.

Worth noting for this clone: The conserved phenylalanine or tryptophan normally closing the CDR3 is absent here, so this likely arose from a read error. The limits of the CDR3 on the DNA are not certain, so only TCRdb's listed CDR3 is given. The chain links TRBV6-4 to TRBJ1-6; the DNA was not used to check the table's D call, TRBD1. Germline values: CDR1 MRHNA, CDR2 SNTAGT. 14 amino acids form the CDR3, both terminal residues included. CDR3 sequence: CASSDPGNGTARLG.

This sequence joins TRBV4-1 and TRBJ2-4; D is perhaps TRBD1 (6 bases). Trimming pared 4 bases from V and 4 bases from J, leaving 17 bases between. This CDR3 is built from 16 residues. CDR1 and CDR2 (germline): MGHRA, YSYEKL. This CDR3 is CASSPLGAYPKNIQYF. The CDR3 coding sequence is TGCGCCAGCAGCCCTCTGGGGGCATACCCTAAAAACATTCAGTACTTC.

The chain recombines TRBV5-5 with TRBJ1-6, with D unresolved. Trimming removed 0 bases from V and 9 bases from J, with 7 bases in between. The CDR3 is made up of 13 amino acids. Germline loops: CDR1 SGHKS, CDR2 YYEKEE (reference sequence). The CDR3 loop is CASSLGSPSPLHF. For the CDR3, the DNA is TGTGCCAGCAGCTTGGGTAGCCCTTCACCCCTCCACTTT. The full variable domain, with the rest looked up from reference TRBV5-5 and TRBJ1-6, is DAGVTQSPTHLIKTRGQQVTLRCSPISGHKSVSWYQQVLGQGPQFIFQYYEKEERGRGNFPDRFSARQFPNYSSELNVNALLLGDSALYLCASSLGSPSPLHFGNGTRLTVT.

The rearrangement joins TRBV9 to TRBJ1-4; no definite D call. The CDR3 is 16 residues long. Germline loops: CDR1 SGDLS, CDR2 YYNGEE. The V end was cut by 0 bases, the J end by 4 bases, with 13 bases between. In DNA form, the CDR3 reads TGTGCCAGCAGCGTAGATTTGGGCCGGGGTAATGAAAAACTGTTTTTT. Protein sequence: CASSVDLGRGNEKLFF.

J is TRBJ2-3 and V is TRBV7-2; 8 bases agree with TRBD2. This CDR3 spans 18 amino acids. Germline loops: CDR1 SGHTA, CDR2 FQGNSA. Germline trimming cut 2 bases from V and 7 bases from J; bases unmatched to any gene: 17. The DNA of the CDR3 is TGTGCCAGCAGCTTATTTTTGATTTGGGGACTAGGCAACTATACGCAGTATTTT. It codes for CASSLFLIWGLGNYTQYF.

This chain connects TRBV5-1 to TRBJ2-3; 9 positions agree with TRBD1. The CDR3 loop spans 15 amino acids. CDR1 and CDR2 (germline): SGHRS, YFSETQ. V trimming: 5 bases; J trimming: 2 bases; junction bases outside the gene matches: 6. The CDR3 region has the DNA TGCGCCAGCAGAATCGGGACAGGGTACACAGATACGCAGTATTTT. Amino acids: CASRIGTGYTDTQYF.

The chain uses TRBV18 and TRBJ2-5; TRBD1 aligns across 7 bases. The V segment lost 4 bases and the J segment 2 bases; nucleotides outside the gene matches: 4. CDR1 is KGHSH, CDR2 LQKENI, per germline. The CDR3 has 14 amino acids. CDR3 in DNA: TGTGCCAGCTCACGGCCGGGACAGCAAGAGACCCAGTACTTC. It is translated as CASSRPGQQETQYF. Full variable domain (missing parts from reference TRBV18 and TRBJ2-5): NAGVMQNPRHLVRRRGQEARLRCSPMKGHSHVYWYRQLPEEGLKFMVYLQKENIIDESGMPKERFSAEFPKEGPSILRIQQVVRGDSAAYFCASSRPGQQETQYFGPGTRLLVL.

The chain has TRBV3-1 (or the pseudogene TRBV3-2) and TRBJ1-1; weak D call: TRBD1 (5 bases). The germline CDR1 and CDR2 sequences are LGHDT and YNNKEL (reference sequence). This CDR3 spans 15 amino acids. V gave up 5 bases and J gave up 5 bases, with 18 bases separating them. CDR3 sequence reads: CASSSLGEGRTEAFF. CDR3 nucleotides: TGTGCCAGCAGCTCCTTGGGGGAGGGAAGGACTGAAGCTTTCTTT.

This clone occurred once. Other DNA sequences of this sample code for an identical CDR3. This chain connects TRBV28 to TRBJ2-7, with 7 positions matching TRBD1. The V gene's germline CDR1 is MDHEN and CDR2 SYDVKM. Trimming removed 6 bases from V and 2 bases from J; junction bases left unmatched: 1. The CDR3 runs to 12 residues. CDR3 in DNA: TGTGCCAGCAGGACAGGGACCTACGAGCAGTACTTC. This gives the protein CASRTGTYEQYF.

The chain links TRBV19 to TRBJ2-7; TRBD1 agrees at 7 bases. The CDR3 totals 15 residues. V lost 3 bases to trimming and J lost 2 bases; unmatched junction nucleotides: 7. Germline CDR1 and CDR2: LNHDA and SQIVND (reference sequence). The CDR3 sequence: CASSILTGPPYEQYF. CDR3 coding DNA: TGTGCCAGTAGTATCCTGACAGGGCCACCCTACGAGCAGTACTTC.

The chain employs TRBV7-9 and TRBJ1-4, with a tentative D call TRBD1 (6 bases). This CDR3 is 14 amino acids long. Between the trimmed V and J ends, which lost 3 bases and 8 bases, there was a span of 13 bases. Germline V lookup: CDR1 SEHNR, CDR2 FQNEAQ (reference sequence). Here the CDR3 DNA reads TGTGCCAGCAGCTTTTTAAGGGGGGGCGAAAAACTGTTTTTT. Translating gives CASSFLRGGEKLFF. Filled out from reference TRBV7-9 and TRBJ1-4, the complete variable domain reads DTGVSQNPRHKITKRGQNVTFRCDPISEHNRLYWYRQTLGQGPEFLTYFQNEAQLEKSRLLSDRFSAERPKGSFSTLEIQRTEQGDSAMYLCASSFLRGGEKLFFGSGTQLSVL.

This chain uses TRBV7-9 with TRBJ2-2; D is ambiguous. The CDR3 extends over 12 amino acids. Germline V lookup: CDR1 SEHNR, CDR2 FQNEAQ (reference sequence). V lost 5 bases, J lost 5 bases, and 6 bases lay in between. CDR3 region: CASSLKTGELFF. CDR3 coding DNA: TGTGCCAGCAGCCTAAAGACCGGGGAGCTGTTTTTT.

The chain has TRBV19 and TRBJ2-2; tentatively, D is TRBD1 (5 bases). The CDR3 totals 14 residues. CDR1 and CDR2 from the germline V gene are LNHDA and SQIVND (reference sequence). V lost 3 bases and J lost 9, with 14 bases in between. DNA of the CDR3: TGTGCCAGTAGTATTCAGGGTAGGAGATGGGAGCTGTTTTTT. Translation: CASSIQGRRWELFF.

As to this clone: One end of the junction does not line up with germline, which may come from a read error. The chain has TRBV7-8 and TRBJ2-5, with 15 bases identical to TRBD2. From germline, CDR1 is SGHVS and CDR2 FQNEAQ. The CDR3 is 16 amino acids. CDR3 in DNA: TGTGCCAGCAGTTTAGAGGGACTAGCGGGAGGAGAGACCCAGTACTTC. The encoded protein is CASSLEGLAGGETQYF.

The V and J genes are TRBV28 and TRBJ1-4; maybe TRBD1 (6 bases). Trimming removed 2 bases from V and 5 bases from J, with 12 bases in between. Germline V gene data show CDR1 as MDHEN and CDR2 as SYDVKM. The CDR3 loop spans 15 amino acids. In DNA, the CDR3 is TGTGCCAGCAGTTTAACAGGGATGTTAAATGAAAAACTGTTTTTT. Translation: CASSLTGMLNEKLFF. Filled out from reference TRBV28 and TRBJ1-4, the complete variable domain reads DVKVTQSSRYLVKRTGEKVFLECVQDMDHENMFWYRQDPGLGLRLIYFSYDVKMKEKGDIPEGYSVSREKKERFSLILESASTNQTSMYLCASSLTGMLNEKLFFGSGTQLSVL.

This sequence joins TRBV11-2 and TRBJ1-6; D might be TRBD1 (5 bases). This CDR3 has 13 residues. Germline CDR1 and CDR2: SGHAT and FQNNGV. The V end was cut by 4 bases, the J end by 7 bases, with 8 bases between. The CDR3 region is CASSSGGNSPLHF. CDR3 in DNA: TGTGCCAGCAGCTCGGGGGGGAATTCACCCCTCCACTTT.

The chain employs TRBV7-2 and TRBJ1-1; 7 nucleotides line up with TRBD1. CDR3 length: 14 amino acids. Germline V gene lookup returns CDR1 SGHTA and CDR2 FQGNSA. V trimming: 5 bases; J trimming: 3 bases; junction bases outside the gene matches: 6. CDR3 amino acids: CASSPMTGYTEAFF. DNA for the CDR3: TGTGCCAGCAGCCCAATGACAGGGTACACTGAAGCTTTCTTT.

The V and J genes are TRBV29-1 and TRBJ2-2, with TRBD1 identical over 9 bases. The CDR3 covers 14 residues. Germline trimming cut 0 bases from V and 6 bases from J; bases unmatched to any gene: 2. Germline V gene lookup returns CDR1 SQVTM and CDR2 ANQGSEA. The CDR3 sequence is CSVEDHRGPGELFF. CDR3 nucleotides: TGCAGCGTTGAAGATCACAGGGGGCCCGGGGAGCTGTTTTTT.

In this sample, this clone turned up a few times. This chain joins TRBV11-2 and TRBJ1-1, with 10 nucleotides matching TRBD1. V shed 3 bases and J 5 bases; nucleotides not matched to a gene: 9. CDR1 SGHAT and CDR2 FQNNGV come from the germline V gene. The CDR3 totals 16 residues. The CDR3 DNA reads as TGTGCCAGCAGCTTCTCCGGTGACAGGGGGCGGACTGAAGCTTTCTTT. It encodes CASSFSGDRGRTEAFF.

The gene calls are TRBV9 and TRBJ2-1, with D unresolved. Looked up from germline, CDR1 is SGDLS and CDR2 is YYNGEE. CDR3 length equals 13 residues. Between the trimmed V and J ends, which lost 4 bases and 6 bases, there was a span of 11 bases. In DNA, the CDR3 is TGTGCCAGCAGCAAACATCACGCCAATGAGCAGTTCTTC. Protein: CASSKHHANEQFF. Full variable domain (outside the CDR3, taken from reference TRBV9 and TRBJ2-1): DSGVTQTPKHLITATGQRVTLRCSPRSGDLSVYWYQQSLDQGLQFLIQYYNGEERAKGNILERFSAQQFPDLHSELNLSSLELGDSALYFCASSKHHANEQFFGPGTRLTVL.

The V call is TRBV5-4, the J call TRBJ2-5; TRBD2 matches 9 bases. Trimming removed 0 bases from V and 5 bases from J; junction bases left unmatched: 11. CDR3 length: 17 residues. From germline, CDR1 is SGHNT and CDR2 YYREEE (reference sequence). The CDR3 bases are TGTGCCAGCAGCTTGGCCTTAGCGGGAGCCCTGAGGGAGACCCAGTACTTC. Translation: CASSLALAGALRETQYF.

This chain joins TRBV27 and TRBJ2-1; 8 nucleotides agree with TRBD2. With V trimmed by 2 bases and J by 1 base, 1 base remained unmatched. This CDR3 contains 15 residues. The germline CDR1 and CDR2 sequences are MNHEY and SMNVEV (reference sequence). The CDR3 is CASSLKRGSYNEQFF. In DNA, the CDR3 is TGTGCCAGCAGTTTAAAGCGGGGGTCCTACAATGAGCAGTTCTTC.

The CDR3 sequence: CASRGTGSPTGELFF. Here the CDR3 DNA reads TGTGCCAGCAGGGGGACAGGGAGTCCCACCGGGGAGCTGTTTTTT. J is TRBJ2-2 and V is TRBV6-5; 9 nucleotides align to TRBD1. The J segment lost 4 bases and the V segment lost 6 bases, leaving 6 bases of the junction unmatched. The CDR3 has 15 residues. From germline, CDR1 is MNHEY and CDR2 SVGAGI.